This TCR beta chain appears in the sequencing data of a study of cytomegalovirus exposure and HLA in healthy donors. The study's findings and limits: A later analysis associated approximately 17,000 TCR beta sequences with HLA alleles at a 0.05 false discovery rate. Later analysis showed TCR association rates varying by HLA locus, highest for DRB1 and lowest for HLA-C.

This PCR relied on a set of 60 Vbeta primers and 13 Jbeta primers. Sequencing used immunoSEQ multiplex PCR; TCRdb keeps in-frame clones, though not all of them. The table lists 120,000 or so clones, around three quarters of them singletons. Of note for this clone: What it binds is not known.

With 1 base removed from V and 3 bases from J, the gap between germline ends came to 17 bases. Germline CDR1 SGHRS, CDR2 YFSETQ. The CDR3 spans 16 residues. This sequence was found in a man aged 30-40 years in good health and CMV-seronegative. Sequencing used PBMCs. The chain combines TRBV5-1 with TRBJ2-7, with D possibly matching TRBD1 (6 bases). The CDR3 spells CASSLFSTGTYYEQYF. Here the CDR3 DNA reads TGCGCCAGCAGCTTGTTCTCGACAGGAACTTACTACGAGCAGTACTTC.